This TCR beta chain derives from a study of vaccination effects on CD4 cells after COVID-19 (dated by TCRdb to between 2020 and 2023). For context, the study as a whole: Across the study, the median time from the second dose to post-vaccine sampling was 72 days (range 14 to 241). A total of 9 to 11 COVID-19 convalescent patients and several SARS-CoV-2-naive healthy vaccine recipients were included in the full study. Cultures from other donors in the study were sequenced using the Oncomine TCR Beta short-read assay on an Illumina iSeq 100. SARS-CoV-2 spike-specific CD4+ TCR repertoires were compared before and after mRNA vaccination in COVID-19 convalescent patients and in infection-naive vaccine recipients.

Study-wide conclusions, independent of this receptor: Among healthy vaccine recipients, nearly all vaccine-induced clones were SARS-CoV-2 mono-reactive, and only 1 of 255 was cross-reactive with common cold coronaviruses. Limitations of the study were the small number of convalescent patients and the absence of early post-infection timepoints. Clones induced by infection and clones induced by vaccination both contracted markedly at late timepoints after vaccination, which fits with T cell responses waning over time.

This clone came up once. It lacks a known antigen. Base qualities were left out, and no much larger clone turns up one base away. The library was prepared using the immunoSEQ multiplex PCR assay. TCR beta CDR3 sequencing was performed on DNA from the cultured, isolated CD4+ T cells. Per the authors' processing: Non-productive TCR sequences were discarded, and reads were trimmed to the CDR3 region, with only CDR3s of 7 or more amino acids retained. The MANAFEST web app was used to pick out antigen-specific clonotypes by comparing their expansion in peptide wells with that in reference cultures. Positive clones required FDR<0.05 expansion versus reference and all other wells, odds ratio above 5, and frequency above 0.1% in two replicate wells. Clonotypes significantly expanded in SARS-CoV-2 spike wells and in at least one common cold coronavirus spike condition were defined as cross-reactive. Levenshtein distance calculated with the stringdist R package was used to assess CDR3 similarity, and unrooted trees were constructed with ape in R 3.6.1. The immuneACCESS repertoire file appears here via TCRdb, limited to in-frame rearrangements. These files lack a portion of the clones; in checked studies, under half of the deficit traces to unresolved V genes, and the cause of the others is not known. V and J calls and clone size are those listed in that table; D and trimming were worked out from the DNA. Counted in this sample were approximately 74,000 clones; 60% to 80% of them appeared once. The leading ten clones occupy 1.1% of the sample.

The CDR3, from cysteine to phenylalanine, totals 14 residues. CDR3 DNA only is kept here, 42 bases in frame from base 1. V was cut back by 3 bases and J by 9 bases, leaving a gap of 15 bases between them. The germline V gene provides CDR1 KGHDR and CDR2 SFDVKD. To identify antigen-specific CD4+ T cell clonotypes by their expansion, the ViraFEST assay first stimulated PBMC with viral peptide pools and then applied TCR sequencing. After around 11 days of culture, CD4+ T cells were isolated with the EasySep CD4+ T cell isolation kit. Each participant received two doses of an mRNA SARS-CoV-2 vaccine, either BNT162b2 or mRNA-1273. Negative nucleocapsid antibody results before and after vaccination confirmed that the healthy vaccine recipients had no prior SARS-CoV-2 infection. Each well held two million PBMC cultured in IMDM containing approximately 5.2% human AB serum, approximately 10 IU/ml IL-2 and gentamicin, along with around 11 ug/ml peptides. Half of the culture medium was replaced with fresh IL-2-containing medium on days 3 and 7. Each peptide stimulation condition was cultured in triplicate wells unless otherwise noted. PBMC were separated from whole blood using Ficoll-Paque Plus gradient centrifugation and were then either cryopreserved at -140C or used fresh. Overlapping peptide pools spanned the spike proteins of SARS-CoV-2 and the common cold coronaviruses HCoV-NL63, HCoV-OC43 and HCoV-229E. Genomic DNA was extracted from cultured CD4+ T cells with the QIAamp micro DNA kit.

The TCR sequence derives from a human donor who received a COVID-19 vaccine. The V and J genes are TRBV24-1 and TRBJ2-3; there is no confident call for the D gene. The sample in question was CD4+ T cells from PBMCs cultured with HCoV-OC43 spike peptides, obtained after COVID-19 vaccination. In the paper's terms, the cell subset or site label means: HCoV-OC43 spike overlapping peptide pool stimulation. In nucleotides, the sequence is TGTGCCACCAGTGATGGCGGAGCAGGAAGGACGCAGTATTTT. Its translation reads: CATSDGGAGRTQYF.